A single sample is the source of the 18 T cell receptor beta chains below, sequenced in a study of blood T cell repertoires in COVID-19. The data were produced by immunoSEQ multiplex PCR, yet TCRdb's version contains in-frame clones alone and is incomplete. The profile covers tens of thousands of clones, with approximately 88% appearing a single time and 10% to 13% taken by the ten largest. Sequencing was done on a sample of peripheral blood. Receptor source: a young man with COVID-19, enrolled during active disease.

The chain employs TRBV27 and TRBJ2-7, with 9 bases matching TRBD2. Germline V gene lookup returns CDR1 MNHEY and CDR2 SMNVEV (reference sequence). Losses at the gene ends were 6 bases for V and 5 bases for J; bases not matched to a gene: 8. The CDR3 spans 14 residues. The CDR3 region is CASRIAGVVHEQYF. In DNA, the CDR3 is TGTGCCAGCAGAATAGCGGGAGTGGTCCACGAGCAGTACTTC.

Here the CDR3 reads CASTTSEGSLEQYF. The CDR3 nucleotides are TGTGCCTCTACTACCTCGGAGGGCAGTCTCGAGCAGTACTTC. V usage is TRBV19 and J usage is TRBJ2-7; the D gene is possibly TRBD2 (6 bases). The ends were cut back, 11 bases at V and 6 bases at J, with 23 bases in the middle. The germline CDR1 and CDR2 sequences are LNHDA and SQIVND (reference sequence). The CDR3 totals 14 residues.

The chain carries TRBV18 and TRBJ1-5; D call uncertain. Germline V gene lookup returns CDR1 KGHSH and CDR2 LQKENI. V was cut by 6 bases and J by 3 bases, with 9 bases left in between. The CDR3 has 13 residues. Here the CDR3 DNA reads TGTGCCAGCTCTCTAGGTTTCAATCAGCCCCAGCATTTT. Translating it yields CASSLGFNQPQHF.

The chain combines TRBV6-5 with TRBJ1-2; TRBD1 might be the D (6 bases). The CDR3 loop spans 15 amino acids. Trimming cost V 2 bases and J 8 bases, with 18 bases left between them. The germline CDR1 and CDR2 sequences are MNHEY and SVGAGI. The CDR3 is CASSYGLQGSVGYTF. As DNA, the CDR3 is TGTGCCAGCAGTTACGGCCTTCAGGGGAGCGTGGGCTACACCTTC.

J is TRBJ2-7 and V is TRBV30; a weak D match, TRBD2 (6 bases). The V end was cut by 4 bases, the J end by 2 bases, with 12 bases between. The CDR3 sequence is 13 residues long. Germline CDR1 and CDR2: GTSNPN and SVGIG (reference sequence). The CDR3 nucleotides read TGTGCCTGGACCGGGACTTTGACCTACGAGCAGTACTTC. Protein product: CAWTGTLTYEQYF.

CDR3: CASSKTSGNTDTQYF. The CDR3 DNA reads TGTGCCAGCAGCAAGACTAGCGGCAACACAGATACGCAGTATTTT. The chain links TRBV7-3 to TRBJ2-3, with 9 nucleotides matching TRBD2. The trim removed 5 bases at V and 2 bases at J, leaving 5 bases unmatched. This CDR3 has 15 residues. Germline V gives CDR1 SGHTA, CDR2 FQGTGA.

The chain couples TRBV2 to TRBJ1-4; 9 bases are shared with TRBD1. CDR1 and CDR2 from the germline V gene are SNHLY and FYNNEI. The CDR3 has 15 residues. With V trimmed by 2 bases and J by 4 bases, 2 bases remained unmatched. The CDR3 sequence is CASSEMGQGNEKLFF. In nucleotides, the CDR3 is TGTGCCAGCAGTGAAATGGGACAGGGTAATGAAAAACTGTTTTTT.

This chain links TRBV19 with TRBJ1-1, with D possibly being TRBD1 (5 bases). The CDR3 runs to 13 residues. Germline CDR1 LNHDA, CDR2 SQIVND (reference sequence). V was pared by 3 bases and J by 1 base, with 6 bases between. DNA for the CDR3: TGTGCCAGTAGTATGACAGAGAACACTGAAGCTTTCTTT. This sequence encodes CASSMTENTEAFF. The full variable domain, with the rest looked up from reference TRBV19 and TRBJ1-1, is DGGITQSPKYLFRKEGQNVTLSCEQNLNHDAMYWYRQDPGQGLRLIYYSQIVNDFQKGDIAEGYSVSREKKESFPLTVTSAQKNPTAFYLCASSMTENTEAFFGQGTRLTVV.

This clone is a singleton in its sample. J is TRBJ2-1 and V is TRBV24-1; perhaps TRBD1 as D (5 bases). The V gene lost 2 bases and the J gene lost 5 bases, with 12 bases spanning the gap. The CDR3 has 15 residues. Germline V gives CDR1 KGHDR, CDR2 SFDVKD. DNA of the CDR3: TGTGCCACCAGTGATTCCGGACACCGGAACAATGAGCAGTTCTTC. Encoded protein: CATSDSGHRNNEQFF.

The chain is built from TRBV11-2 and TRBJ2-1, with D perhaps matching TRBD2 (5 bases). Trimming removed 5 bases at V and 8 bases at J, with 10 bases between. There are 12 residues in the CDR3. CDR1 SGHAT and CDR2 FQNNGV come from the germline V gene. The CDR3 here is CASSPRGDEQFF. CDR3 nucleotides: TGTGCCAGCAGCCCCCGGGGAGATGAGCAGTTCTTC.

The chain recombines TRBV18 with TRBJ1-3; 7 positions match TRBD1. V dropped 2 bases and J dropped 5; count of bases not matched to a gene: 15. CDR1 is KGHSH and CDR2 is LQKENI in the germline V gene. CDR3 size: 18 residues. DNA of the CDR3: TGTGCCAGCTCACCAAAAGCCCAGGGGGACGGTGGGCGAAACACCATATATTTT. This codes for CASSPKAQGDGGRNTIYF.

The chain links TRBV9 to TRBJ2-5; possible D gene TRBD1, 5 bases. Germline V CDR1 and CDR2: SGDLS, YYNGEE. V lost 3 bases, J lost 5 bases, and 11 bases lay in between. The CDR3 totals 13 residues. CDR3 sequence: CASSARQWETQYF. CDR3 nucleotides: TGTGCCAGCAGCGCGAGACAGTGGGAGACCCAGTACTTC.

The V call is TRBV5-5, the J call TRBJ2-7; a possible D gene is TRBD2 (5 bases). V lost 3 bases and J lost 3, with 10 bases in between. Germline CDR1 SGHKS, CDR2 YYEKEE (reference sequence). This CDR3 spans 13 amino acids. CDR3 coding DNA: TGTGCCAGCAGCTCCGGAGAGGGCTACGAGCAGTACTTC. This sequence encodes CASSSGEGYEQYF.

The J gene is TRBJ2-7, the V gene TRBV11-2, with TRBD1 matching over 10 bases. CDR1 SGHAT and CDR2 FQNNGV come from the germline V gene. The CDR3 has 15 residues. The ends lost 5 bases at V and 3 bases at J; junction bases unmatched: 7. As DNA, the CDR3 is TGTGCCAGCAGCGGAGCCGGGACAGGGGACTACGAGCAGTACTTC. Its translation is CASSGAGTGDYEQYF.

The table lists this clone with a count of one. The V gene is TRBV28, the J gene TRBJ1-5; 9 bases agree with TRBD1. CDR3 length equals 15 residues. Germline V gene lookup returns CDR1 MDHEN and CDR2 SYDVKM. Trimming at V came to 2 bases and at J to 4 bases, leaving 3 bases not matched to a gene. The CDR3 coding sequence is TGTGCCAGCAGTTTAGCCGGGACAGGGAATCAGCCCCAGCATTTT. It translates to CASSLAGTGNQPQHF.

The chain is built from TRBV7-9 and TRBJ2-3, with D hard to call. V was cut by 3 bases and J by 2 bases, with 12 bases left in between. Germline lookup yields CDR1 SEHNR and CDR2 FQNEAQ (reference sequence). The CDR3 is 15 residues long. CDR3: CASSLGAPHTDTQYF. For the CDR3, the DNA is TGTGCCAGCAGCTTGGGCGCGCCCCACACAGATACGCAGTATTTT.

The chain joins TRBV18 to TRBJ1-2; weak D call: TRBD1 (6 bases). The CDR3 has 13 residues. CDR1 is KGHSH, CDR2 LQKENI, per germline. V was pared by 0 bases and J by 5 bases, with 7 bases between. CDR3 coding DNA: TGTGCCAGCTCACCACCGGACAGATATGGCTACACCTTC. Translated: CASSPPDRYGYTF.

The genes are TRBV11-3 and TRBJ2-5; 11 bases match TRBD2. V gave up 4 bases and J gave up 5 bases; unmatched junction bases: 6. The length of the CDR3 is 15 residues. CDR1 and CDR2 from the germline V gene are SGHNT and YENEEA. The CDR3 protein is CASSWGLAEEETQYF. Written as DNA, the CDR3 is TGTGCCAGCAGCTGGGGACTAGCGGAGGAGGAGACCCAGTACTTC.